Here is one T cell receptor beta chain with its context. Its antigen is as yet unknown. TCRdb re-called the 5' RACE reads; one entry per CDR3 protein, DNA not given. Seen in this sample are 150,000 to 160,000 distinct CDR3 sequences; the ten most common clones hold about 39%. The sample is drawn from a study of T cells expressing NK-cell markers. Study-level results: The study found dominant NKG2C+ clonotypes at about 1.0-7.5% of CD8+ T cells in six donors. These clonotypes also led the CD3+CD56-NKG2C+ fraction in a handful of donors.

Source material: blood T cells: a sorted CD56 or NKG2C T cell subset, CD4+ or CD8+ T cells, or bulk PBMC T cells (not recorded which). This sequence originates from a woman between 45 and 65 years old in good health.

CDR3 amino acids: CASSPTRTGRMGYTF. J is TRBJ1-2 and V is TRBV5-4; the TCRdb call, TRBD1, lacks DNA for checking. This CDR3 comprises 15 residues. Looked up from germline, CDR1 is SGHNT and CDR2 is YYREEE (reference sequence).